Listed below are T cell receptor beta chains from one sample, sequenced in a study of lymphopenia after photon versus proton radiotherapy. Libraries were prepared by immunoSEQ multiplex PCR; TCRdb keeps only in-frame clonotypes and omits some of them. The table has 75,000 or so clones, more than 70% seen once. Sequencing was performed on peripheral blood, taken from a patient treated with proton-based radiotherapy. Every receptor here comes from a man between 60 and 75 years old with pancreatic cancer. Both conserved end residues are part of each CDR3. Fields, in order: J gene, clone size, CDR3 length, V gene, D gene, CDR3 protein, CDR3 DNA. A D gene is named only where the DNA matches it firmly. Some rows have no size entry. The others give once, few or many, or a class for an expanded clone.

j_call: TRBJ1-1
clone_size: -
cdr3_length: 13
v_call: TRBV7-6
d_call: -
cdr3_aa: CASSRELDTEAFF
cdr3_nt: TGTGCCAGCAGTAGGGAACTAGACACTGAAGCTTTCTTT

j_call: TRBJ1-1
clone_size: -
cdr3_length: 13
v_call: TRBV28
d_call: -
cdr3_aa: CASRRTMNTEAFF
cdr3_nt: TGTGCCAGCAGGCGAACAATGAACACTGAAGCTTTCTTT

j_call: TRBJ2-7
clone_size: -
cdr3_length: 14
v_call: TRBV27
d_call: TRBD1
cdr3_aa: CASSTGTGGYEQYF
cdr3_nt: TGTGCCAGCAGCACCGGGACAGGGGGCTACGAGCAGTACTTC

j_call: TRBJ1-1
clone_size: -
cdr3_length: 17
v_call: TRBV11-3
d_call: -
cdr3_aa: CASSLDKVLSQGTEAFF
cdr3_nt: TGTGCCAGCAGCTTAGATAAAGTTCTGTCTCAGGGCACTGAAGCTTTCTTT

j_call: TRBJ1-1
clone_size: -
cdr3_length: 14
v_call: TRBV27
d_call: -
cdr3_aa: CASSSYRVNTEAFF
cdr3_nt: TGTGCCAGCAGTTCATACAGGGTCAACACTGAAGCTTTCTTT

j_call: TRBJ1-1
clone_size: -
cdr3_length: 15
v_call: TRBV7-2
d_call: -
cdr3_aa: CASSLEPGMRTEAFF
cdr3_nt: TGTGCCAGCAGCTTAGAACCGGGGATGAGGACTGAAGCTTTCTTT

j_call: TRBJ2-1
clone_size: -
cdr3_length: 16
v_call: TRBV6-1
d_call: -
cdr3_aa: CASSEALGLSYNEQFF
cdr3_nt: TGTGCCAGCAGTGAAGCGCTAGGGTTATCCTACAATGAGCAGTTCTTC

j_call: TRBJ2-1
clone_size: few
cdr3_length: 11
v_call: TRBV29-1
d_call: -
cdr3_aa: CSAGLDNEQFF
cdr3_nt: TGCAGCGCAGGACTCGACAATGAGCAGTTCTTC

j_call: TRBJ2-7
clone_size: -
cdr3_length: 15
v_call: TRBV7-9
d_call: TRBD1
cdr3_aa: CASSIAGTGGDEQYF
cdr3_nt: TGTGCCAGCAGCATAGCCGGGACAGGGGGCGACGAGCAGTACTTC

j_call: TRBJ1-5
clone_size: -
cdr3_length: 15
v_call: TRBV5-1
d_call: -
cdr3_aa: CASSLDGTSNQPQHF
cdr3_nt: TGCGCCAGCAGCTTGGACGGGACTAGCAATCAGCCCCAGCATTTT

j_call: TRBJ1-5
clone_size: -
cdr3_length: 16
v_call: TRBV27
d_call: -
cdr3_aa: CASSLRAGPETRPQHF
cdr3_nt: TGTGCCAGCAGTTTACGTGCAGGGCCAGAGACGAGGCCCCAGCATTTT

j_call: TRBJ1-6
clone_size: -
cdr3_length: 15
v_call: TRBV15
d_call: -
cdr3_aa: CATSRDNRNNSPLHF
cdr3_nt: TGTGCCACCAGCAGAGATAACAGGAACAATTCACCCCTCCACTTT

j_call: TRBJ2-7
clone_size: -
cdr3_length: 15
v_call: TRBV13
d_call: TRBD1
cdr3_aa: CASSSGDREPYEQYF
cdr3_nt: TGTGCCAGCAGCTCCGGGGACAGGGAGCCCTACGAGCAGTACTTC

j_call: TRBJ1-3
clone_size: -
cdr3_length: 16
v_call: TRBV27
d_call: -
cdr3_aa: CASSLSRAGPGNTIYF
cdr3_nt: TGTGCCAGCAGTTTATCGCGAGCTGGGCCTGGAAACACCATATATTTT

j_call: TRBJ2-7
clone_size: -
cdr3_length: 13
v_call: TRBV29-1
d_call: TRBD1
cdr3_aa: CSVGTGVTYEQYF
cdr3_nt: TGCAGCGTGGGGACAGGCGTAACCTACGAGCAGTACTTC

j_call: TRBJ1-2
clone_size: few
cdr3_length: 14
v_call: TRBV6-1
d_call: TRBD1
cdr3_aa: CASSGTGTNRGYTF
cdr3_nt: TGTGCCAGCAGTGGGACAGGGACTAATCGTGGCTACACCTTC

j_call: TRBJ1-2
clone_size: few
cdr3_length: 13
v_call: TRBV13
d_call: -
cdr3_aa: CASRLGINYGYTF
cdr3_nt: TGTGCCAGCAGACTGGGAATTAACTATGGCTACACCTTC

j_call: TRBJ2-1
clone_size: -
cdr3_length: 16
v_call: TRBV9
d_call: TRBD2
cdr3_aa: CASSVVGTSGYNEQFF
cdr3_nt: TGTGCCAGCAGCGTAGTCGGGACTAGCGGATACAATGAGCAGTTCTTC

j_call: TRBJ2-2
clone_size: -
cdr3_length: 15
v_call: TRBV28
d_call: -
cdr3_aa: CAGGTPMKSGGELFF
cdr3_nt: TGTGCCGGGGGGACCCCGATGAAGAGTGGAGGGGAGCTGTTTTTT

j_call: TRBJ2-3
clone_size: -
cdr3_length: 16
v_call: TRBV7-3
d_call: -
cdr3_aa: CASSPGGSGSTDTQYF
cdr3_nt: TGTGCCAGCAGCCCAGGGGGGAGCGGGAGCACAGATACGCAGTATTTT

j_call: TRBJ1-5
clone_size: -
cdr3_length: 17
v_call: TRBV7-9
d_call: -
cdr3_aa: CASSARTGGAGNQPQHF
cdr3_nt: TGTGCCAGCAGCGCCCGCACGGGGGGGGCGGGCAATCAGCCCCAGCATTTT

j_call: TRBJ1-1
clone_size: -
cdr3_length: 15
v_call: TRBV6-5
d_call: TRBD1
cdr3_aa: CASRATGMENTEAFF
cdr3_nt: TGTGCCAGCAGGGCGACAGGGATGGAGAACACTGAAGCTTTCTTT

j_call: TRBJ2-7
clone_size: -
cdr3_length: 15
v_call: TRBV6-5
d_call: -
cdr3_aa: CASSYLAGGGYEQYF
cdr3_nt: TGTGCCAGCAGTTACTTGGCAGGTGGAGGCTACGAGCAGTACTTC

j_call: TRBJ2-7
clone_size: -
cdr3_length: 17
v_call: TRBV10-2
d_call: TRBD1
cdr3_aa: CASSESGQGAGDYEQYF
cdr3_nt: TGCGCCAGCAGTGAGTCGGGACAGGGGGCTGGCGACTACGAGCAGTACTTC

j_call: TRBJ2-5
clone_size: -
cdr3_length: 15
v_call: TRBV9
d_call: -
cdr3_aa: CASSVVGGNQETQYF
cdr3_nt: TGTGCCAGCAGCGTAGTTGGCGGTAACCAAGAGACCCAGTACTTC

j_call: TRBJ1-2
clone_size: -
cdr3_length: 14
v_call: TRBV6-7
d_call: TRBD1
cdr3_aa: CASSWEGAVYGYTF
cdr3_nt: TGTGCCAGCAGTTGGGAGGGGGCAGTCTACGGCTACACCTTC

j_call: TRBJ2-5
clone_size: -
cdr3_length: 14
v_call: TRBV18
d_call: TRBD2
cdr3_aa: CASSPGLAGETQYF
cdr3_nt: TGTGCCAGCTCACCCGGACTAGCTGGGGAGACCCAGTACTTC

j_call: TRBJ2-7
clone_size: few
cdr3_length: 13
v_call: TRBV11-1
d_call: -
cdr3_aa: CASSLFGPGEQYF
cdr3_nt: TGTGCCAGCAGCTTATTTGGGCCGGGCGAGCAGTACTTC

j_call: TRBJ1-4
clone_size: -
cdr3_length: 15
v_call: TRBV5-1
d_call: -
cdr3_aa: CASSLGSATNEKLFF
cdr3_nt: TGCGCCAGCAGCTTGGGGTCTGCAACTAATGAAAAACTGTTTTTT

j_call: TRBJ1-4
clone_size: -
cdr3_length: 17
v_call: TRBV7-2
d_call: -
cdr3_aa: CASSLDGGTVTNEKLFF
cdr3_nt: TGTGCCAGCAGCTTAGATGGAGGGACGGTAACTAATGAAAAACTGTTTTTT

j_call: TRBJ1-1
clone_size: -
cdr3_length: 12
v_call: TRBV28
d_call: -
cdr3_aa: CASSLSPTEAFF
cdr3_nt: TGTGCCAGCAGTTTATCCCCGACAGAAGCTTTCTTT

j_call: TRBJ2-1
clone_size: -
cdr3_length: 12
v_call: TRBV5-1
d_call: -
cdr3_aa: CASSLAGIGQFF
cdr3_nt: TGCGCCAGCAGCTTGGCGGGAATCGGGCAGTTCTTC

j_call: TRBJ2-5
clone_size: -
cdr3_length: 13
v_call: TRBV19
d_call: -
cdr3_aa: CASSTVGWETQYF
cdr3_nt: TGTGCCAGTAGTACCGTGGGTTGGGAGACCCAGTACTTC

j_call: TRBJ2-7
clone_size: -
cdr3_length: 15
v_call: TRBV18
d_call: -
cdr3_aa: CASSPPAGNSYEQYF
cdr3_nt: TGTGCCAGCTCACCACCGGCAGGAAACTCCTACGAGCAGTACTTC

j_call: TRBJ1-1
clone_size: -
cdr3_length: 12
v_call: TRBV5-1
d_call: -
cdr3_aa: CASSEPVGEAFF
cdr3_nt: TGCGCCAGCAGTGAACCCGTAGGGGAAGCTTTCTTT

j_call: TRBJ1-4
clone_size: -
cdr3_length: 17
v_call: TRBV7-2
d_call: TRBD1
cdr3_aa: CASSLDRGPGPNEKLFF
cdr3_nt: TGTGCCAGCAGCTTAGACAGGGGGCCAGGGCCTAATGAAAAACTGTTTTTT

j_call: TRBJ2-4
clone_size: -
cdr3_length: 16
v_call: TRBV19
d_call: -
cdr3_aa: CASHGGDTLAKNIQYF
cdr3_nt: TGTGCCAGCCATGGGGGGGACACATTAGCCAAAAACATTCAGTACTTC

j_call: TRBJ1-1
clone_size: -
cdr3_length: 15
v_call: TRBV6-6
d_call: -
cdr3_aa: CASSYARGRATEAFF
cdr3_nt: TGTGCCAGCAGTTACGCCCGAGGACGGGCCACTGAAGCTTTCTTT

j_call: TRBJ2-3
clone_size: -
cdr3_length: 16
v_call: TRBV18
d_call: TRBD2
cdr3_aa: CASSPLAGGLTDTQYF
cdr3_nt: TGTGCCAGCTCACCTCTAGCGGGAGGACTCACAGATACGCAGTATTTT

j_call: TRBJ2-6
clone_size: once
cdr3_length: 18
v_call: TRBV18
d_call: TRBD1
cdr3_aa: CASSIDRAVSSGANVLTF
cdr3_nt: TGTGCCAGCTCAATCGACAGGGCCGTTAGCTCTGGGGCCAACGTCCTGACTTTC

j_call: TRBJ2-7
clone_size: once
cdr3_length: 13
v_call: TRBV29-1
d_call: -
cdr3_aa: CSAGRPDYGEQYF
cdr3_nt: TGCAGCGCCGGTCGCCCGGATTATGGCGAGCAGTACTTC

j_call: TRBJ2-6
clone_size: -
cdr3_length: 16
v_call: TRBV4-1
d_call: -
cdr3_aa: CASSQDVGSGANVLTF
cdr3_nt: TGCGCCAGCAGCCAAGATGTTGGCTCTGGGGCCAACGTCCTGACTTTC

j_call: TRBJ2-7
clone_size: few
cdr3_length: 13
v_call: TRBV19
d_call: -
cdr3_aa: CASSIQGPYEQYF
cdr3_nt: TGTGCCAGTAGTATCCAGGGTCCCTACGAGCAGTACTTC

j_call: TRBJ1-5
clone_size: -
cdr3_length: 13
v_call: TRBV19
d_call: -
cdr3_aa: CASSMSGNQPQHF
cdr3_nt: TGTGCCAGTAGTATGTCTGGTAATCAGCCCCAGCATTTT

j_call: TRBJ2-2
clone_size: -
cdr3_length: 14
v_call: TRBV27
d_call: -
cdr3_aa: CASSEYGNTGELFF
cdr3_nt: TGTGCCAGCAGTGAGTACGGTAACACCGGGGAGCTGTTTTTT

j_call: TRBJ1-6
clone_size: -
cdr3_length: 14
v_call: TRBV18
d_call: TRBD1
cdr3_aa: CASSPTGESSPLHF
cdr3_nt: TGTGCCAGCTCACCGACAGGGGAGTCTTCACCCCTCCACTTT

j_call: TRBJ1-1
clone_size: -
cdr3_length: 12
v_call: TRBV13
d_call: -
cdr3_aa: CASSVARDKAFF
cdr3_nt: TGTGCCAGCAGCGTAGCCCGGGACAAAGCTTTCTTT

j_call: TRBJ1-4
clone_size: once
cdr3_length: 19
v_call: TRBV28
d_call: -
cdr3_aa: CASSDSFFPNREDRRKLFF
cdr3_nt: TGTGCCAGCAGTGACTCATTCTTTCCAAACAGGGAAGATAGGAGGAAACTGTTTTTT

j_call: TRBJ2-3
clone_size: -
cdr3_length: 15
v_call: TRBV6-5
d_call: -
cdr3_aa: CASSLLAESTDTQYF
cdr3_nt: TGTGCCAGCAGCTTATTAGCGGAGAGCACAGATACGCAGTATTTT

j_call: TRBJ2-7
clone_size: -
cdr3_length: 11
v_call: TRBV27
d_call: -
cdr3_aa: CACLKGGEQYF
cdr3_nt: TGTGCCTGCCTGAAGGGGGGCGAGCAGTACTTC

j_call: TRBJ2-3
clone_size: -
cdr3_length: 14
v_call: TRBV19
d_call: TRBD2
cdr3_aa: CAQPGGGYTDTQYF
cdr3_nt: TGTGCCCAACCGGGGGGTGGTTACACAGATACGCAGTATTTT

j_call: TRBJ2-3
clone_size: -
cdr3_length: 12
v_call: TRBV30
d_call: -
cdr3_aa: CAWKGEADTQYF
cdr3_nt: TGTGCCTGGAAAGGGGAGGCGGATACGCAGTATTTT

j_call: TRBJ1-5
clone_size: -
cdr3_length: 14
v_call: TRBV30
d_call: -
cdr3_aa: CAWSYGTANQPQHF
cdr3_nt: TGTGCCTGGAGTTACGGGACGGCAAATCAGCCCCAGCATTTT

j_call: TRBJ2-3
clone_size: -
cdr3_length: 12
v_call: TRBV7-2
d_call: -
cdr3_aa: CASNSGRDTQYF
cdr3_nt: TGTGCCAGCAACTCGGGGAGAGATACGCAGTATTTT

j_call: TRBJ2-3
clone_size: -
cdr3_length: 16
v_call: TRBV28
d_call: TRBD1
cdr3_aa: CASSLEQGAWTDTQYF
cdr3_nt: TGTGCCAGCAGTTTAGAACAGGGGGCATGGACAGATACGCAGTATTTT

j_call: TRBJ2-5
clone_size: -
cdr3_length: 14
v_call: TRBV7-2
d_call: -
cdr3_aa: CASSLGGARETQYF
cdr3_nt: TGTGCCAGCAGCTTAGGGGGGGCCCGGGAGACCCAGTACTTC

j_call: TRBJ1-1
clone_size: -
cdr3_length: 15
v_call: TRBV7-9
d_call: -
cdr3_aa: CASSPLGARNTEAFF
cdr3_nt: TGTGCCAGCAGCCCCCTTGGGGCTCGGAACACTGAAGCTTTCTTT

j_call: TRBJ2-1
clone_size: -
cdr3_length: 17
v_call: TRBV27
d_call: TRBD2
cdr3_aa: CASSLTPMGGGYNEQFF
cdr3_nt: TGTGCCAGCAGTCTAACCCCGATGGGGGGAGGGTACAATGAGCAGTTCTTC

j_call: TRBJ2-3
clone_size: -
cdr3_length: 16
v_call: TRBV5-1
d_call: TRBD2
cdr3_aa: CASGASSLAGPDTQYF
cdr3_nt: TGCGCCAGCGGAGCTTCGTCACTAGCGGGACCAGATACGCAGTATTTT